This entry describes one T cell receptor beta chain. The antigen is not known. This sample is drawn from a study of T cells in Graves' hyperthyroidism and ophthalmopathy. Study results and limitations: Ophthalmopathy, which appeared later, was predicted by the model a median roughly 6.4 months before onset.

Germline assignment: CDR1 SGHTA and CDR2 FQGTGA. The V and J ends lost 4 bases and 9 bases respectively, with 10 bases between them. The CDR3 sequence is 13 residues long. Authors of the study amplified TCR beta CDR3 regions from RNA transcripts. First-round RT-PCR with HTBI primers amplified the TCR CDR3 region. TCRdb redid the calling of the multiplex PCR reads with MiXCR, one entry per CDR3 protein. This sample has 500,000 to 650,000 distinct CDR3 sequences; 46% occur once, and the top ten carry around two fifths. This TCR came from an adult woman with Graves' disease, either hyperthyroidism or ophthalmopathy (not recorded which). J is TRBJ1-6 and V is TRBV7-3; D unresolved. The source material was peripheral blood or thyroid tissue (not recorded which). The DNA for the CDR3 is TGTGCCAGCAGCTCAACGGTCAGTTCACCCCTCCACTTT. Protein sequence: CASSSTVSSPLHF.